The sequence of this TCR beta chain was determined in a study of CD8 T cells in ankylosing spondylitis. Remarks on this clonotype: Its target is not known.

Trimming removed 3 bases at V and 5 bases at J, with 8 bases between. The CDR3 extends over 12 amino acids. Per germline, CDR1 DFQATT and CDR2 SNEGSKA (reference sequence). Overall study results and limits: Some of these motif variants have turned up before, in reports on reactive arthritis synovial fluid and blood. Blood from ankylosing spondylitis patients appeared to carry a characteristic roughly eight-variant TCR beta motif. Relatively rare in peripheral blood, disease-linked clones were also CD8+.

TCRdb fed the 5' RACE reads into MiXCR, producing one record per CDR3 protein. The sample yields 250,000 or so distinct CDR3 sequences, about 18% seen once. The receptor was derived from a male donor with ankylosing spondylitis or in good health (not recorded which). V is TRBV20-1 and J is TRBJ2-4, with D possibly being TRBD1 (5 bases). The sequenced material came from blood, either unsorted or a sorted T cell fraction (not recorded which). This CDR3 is CSARGLENIQYF. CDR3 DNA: TGCAGTGCTAGGGGGCTTGAAAACATTCAGTACTTC.